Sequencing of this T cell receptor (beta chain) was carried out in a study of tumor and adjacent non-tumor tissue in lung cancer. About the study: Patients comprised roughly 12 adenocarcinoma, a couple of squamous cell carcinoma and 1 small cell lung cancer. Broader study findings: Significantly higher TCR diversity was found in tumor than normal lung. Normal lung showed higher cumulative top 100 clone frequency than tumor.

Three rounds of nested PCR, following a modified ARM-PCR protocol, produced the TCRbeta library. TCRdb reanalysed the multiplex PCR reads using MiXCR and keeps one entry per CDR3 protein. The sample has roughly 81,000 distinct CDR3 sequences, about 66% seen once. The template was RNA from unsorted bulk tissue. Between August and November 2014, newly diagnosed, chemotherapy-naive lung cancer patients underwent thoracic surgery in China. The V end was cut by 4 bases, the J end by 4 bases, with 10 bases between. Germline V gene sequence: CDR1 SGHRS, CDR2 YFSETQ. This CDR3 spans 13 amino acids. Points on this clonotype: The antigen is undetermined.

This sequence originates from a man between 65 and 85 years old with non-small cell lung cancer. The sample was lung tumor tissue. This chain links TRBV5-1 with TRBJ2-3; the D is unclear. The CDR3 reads CASSASPPDTQYF. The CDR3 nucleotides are TGCGCCAGCAGCGCCAGCCCCCCAGATACGCAGTATTTT.